This T cell receptor beta chain is drawn from a study of T cell responses to AZD1222 COVID-19 vaccine. Germline CDR1 reads SEHNR; CDR2 reads FQNEAQ (reference sequence). The CDR3 is 11 amino acids. V lost 6 bases, J lost 2 bases, and 5 bases lay in between. Profiling relied on immunoSEQ multiplex PCR, and the TCRdb table lists in-frame clones only, not all of them. The sample has around 100,000 clones; roughly 89% are singletons. Of note for this clone: The antigen remains unidentified.

Study outcomes and limitations: A mostly white British donor set with more females was recruited, and clonal diversity was possibly underestimated.

The receptor was isolated from an adult in good health. The specimen was peripheral blood, collected on day 0 of AZD1222 vaccination. The gene calls are TRBV7-9 and TRBJ2-7; D gene unclear. The CDR3 DNA reads TGTGCCAGCAGTAGGACCTACGAGCAGTACTTC. It specifies CASSRTYEQYF.